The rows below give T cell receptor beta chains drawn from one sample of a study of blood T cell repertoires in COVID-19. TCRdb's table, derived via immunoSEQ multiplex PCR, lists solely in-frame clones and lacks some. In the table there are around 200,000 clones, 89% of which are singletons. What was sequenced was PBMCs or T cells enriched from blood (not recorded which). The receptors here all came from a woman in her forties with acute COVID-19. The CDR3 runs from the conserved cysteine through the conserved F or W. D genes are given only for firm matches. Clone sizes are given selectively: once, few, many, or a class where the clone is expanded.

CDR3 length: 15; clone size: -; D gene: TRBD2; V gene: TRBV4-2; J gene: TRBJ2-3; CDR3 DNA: TGTGCCAGCAGCCGGACTAGCGGGAAAGCAGATACGCAGTATTTT; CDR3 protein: CASSRTSGKADTQYF
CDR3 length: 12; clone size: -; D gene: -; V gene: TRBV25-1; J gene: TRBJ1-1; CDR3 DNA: TGTGCCAGCAGTGAATTGGAGGGTGAAGCTTTCTTT; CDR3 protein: CASSELEGEAFF
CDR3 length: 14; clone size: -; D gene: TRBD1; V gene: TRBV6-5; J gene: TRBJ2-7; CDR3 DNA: TGTGCCAGCAGAACGTCGGGACAGGTCTACGAGCAGTACTTC; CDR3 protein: CASRTSGQVYEQYF
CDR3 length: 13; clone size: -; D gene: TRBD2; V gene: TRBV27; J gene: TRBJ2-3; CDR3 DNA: TGTGCCAGCAGGCGGGGGGGCACAGATACGCAGTATTTT; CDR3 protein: CASRRGGTDTQYF
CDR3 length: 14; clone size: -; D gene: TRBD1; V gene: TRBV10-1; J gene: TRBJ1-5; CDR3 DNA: TGCGCCAGGGCACCGGGACAGGGAGTTCAGCCCCAGCATTTT; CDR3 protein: CARAPGQGVQPQHF
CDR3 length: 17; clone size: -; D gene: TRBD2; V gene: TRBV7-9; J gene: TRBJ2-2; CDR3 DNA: TGTGCCAGCAGCTCCGGGACCCTAGCGGAAAACACCGGGGAGCTGTTTTTT; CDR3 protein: CASSSGTLAENTGELFF
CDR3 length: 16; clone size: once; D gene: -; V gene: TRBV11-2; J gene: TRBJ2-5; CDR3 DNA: TGTGCCAGCAGCCCGTTGATAGACAGAAAACAAGAGACCCAGTACTTC; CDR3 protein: CASSPLIDRKQETQYF
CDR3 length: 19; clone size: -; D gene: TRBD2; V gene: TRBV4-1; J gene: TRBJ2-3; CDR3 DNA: TGCGCCAGCAGCCAAGTCCCAACTAGCGGGGGGGCGTTCACAGATACGCAGTATTTT; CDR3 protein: CASSQVPTSGGAFTDTQYF
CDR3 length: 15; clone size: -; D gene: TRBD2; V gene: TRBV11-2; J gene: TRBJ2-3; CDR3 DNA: TGTGCCAGCAGCCAGAGCGGGGGCCGCACAGATACGCAGTATTTT; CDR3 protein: CASSQSGGRTDTQYF
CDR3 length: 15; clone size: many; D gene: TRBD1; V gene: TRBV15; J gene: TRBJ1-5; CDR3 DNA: TGTGCCACCAGCGGGACAGGGGGAAGCAATCAGCCCCAGCATTTT; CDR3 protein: CATSGTGGSNQPQHF
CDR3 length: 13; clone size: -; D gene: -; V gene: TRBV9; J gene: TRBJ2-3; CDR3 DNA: TGTGCCAGCAGCGTAGCCGGTGGGGCAGGGCAGTATTTT; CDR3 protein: CASSVAGGAGQYF
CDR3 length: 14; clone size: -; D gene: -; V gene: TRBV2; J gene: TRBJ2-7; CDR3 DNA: TGTGCCAGCAGAGTAGCGGAGAGCGTTTACGAGCAGTACTTC; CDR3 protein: CASRVAESVYEQYF
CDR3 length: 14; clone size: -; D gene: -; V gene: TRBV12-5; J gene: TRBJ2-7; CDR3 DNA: TGTGCTAGCGCCTTGGGAAGGGGCCCCTACGAGCAGTACTTC; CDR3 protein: CASALGRGPYEQYF
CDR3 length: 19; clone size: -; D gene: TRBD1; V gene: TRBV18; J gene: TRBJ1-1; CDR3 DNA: TGTGCCAGCTCCCCGCTTGTATTATCGGGACAGTCGGGGAACACTGAAGCTTTCTTT; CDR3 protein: CASSPLVLSGQSGNTEAFF
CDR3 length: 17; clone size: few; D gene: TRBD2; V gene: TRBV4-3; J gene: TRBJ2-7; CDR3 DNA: TGCGCCAGCAGCCAAGACCTTAGCGGGACTAACTTCTACGAGCAGTACTTC; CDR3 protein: CASSQDLSGTNFYEQYF
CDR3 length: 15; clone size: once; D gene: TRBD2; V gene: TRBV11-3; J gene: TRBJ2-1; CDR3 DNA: TGTGCCAGCAGCCTAGGACTAGCGGGGGGAAATGAGCAGTTCTTC; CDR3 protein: CASSLGLAGGNEQFF
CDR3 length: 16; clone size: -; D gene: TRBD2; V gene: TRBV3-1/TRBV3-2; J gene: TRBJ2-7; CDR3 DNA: TGTGCCAGCAGCCCAAGTTATAGGACTAGCTCCTACGAGCAGTACTTC; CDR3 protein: CASSPSYRTSSYEQYF
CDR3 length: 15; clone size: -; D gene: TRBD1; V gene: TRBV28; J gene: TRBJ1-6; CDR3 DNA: TGTGCCAGCAGTCGGACAGGGGTCTTGTTTTCACCCCTCCACTTT; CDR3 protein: CASSRTGVLFSPLHF
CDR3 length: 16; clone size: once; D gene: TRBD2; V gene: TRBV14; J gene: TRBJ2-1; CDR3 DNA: TGTGCCAGCAGCACTCGAGGGGGACTAGCTTACAATGAGCAGTTCTTC; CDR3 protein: CASSTRGGLAYNEQFF
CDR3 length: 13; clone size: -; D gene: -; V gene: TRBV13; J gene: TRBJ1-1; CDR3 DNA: TGTGCCAGCAGCTTAGGCCCCCGAGGAGAAGCTTTCTTT; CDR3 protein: CASSLGPRGEAFF
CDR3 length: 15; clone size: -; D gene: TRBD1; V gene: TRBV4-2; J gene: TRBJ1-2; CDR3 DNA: TGTGCCAGCAGCCAAGAGCTACAGGGGGGACTAGGCTACACCTTC; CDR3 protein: CASSQELQGGLGYTF
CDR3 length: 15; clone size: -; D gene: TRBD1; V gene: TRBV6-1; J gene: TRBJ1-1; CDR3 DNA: TGTGCCAGCAGTGAAGCGGGGACAGGGGGCACTGAAGCTTTCTTT; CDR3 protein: CASSEAGTGGTEAFF
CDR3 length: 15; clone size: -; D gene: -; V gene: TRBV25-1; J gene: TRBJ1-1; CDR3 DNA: TGTGCCAGCAGTGAATTCGGGGGGATGAACACTGAAGCTTTCTTT; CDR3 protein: CASSEFGGMNTEAFF
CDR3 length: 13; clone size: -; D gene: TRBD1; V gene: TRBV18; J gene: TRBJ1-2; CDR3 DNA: TGTGCCAGCTCACCATCGACAGGGCGCGGCTACACCTTC; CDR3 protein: CASSPSTGRGYTF
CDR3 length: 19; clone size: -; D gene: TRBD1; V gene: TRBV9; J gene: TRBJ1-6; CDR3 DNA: TGTGCCAGCAGTCTCACAGGGACAGGGATCGGGGAAGATAATTCACCCCTCCACTTT; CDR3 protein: CASSLTGTGIGEDNSPLHF
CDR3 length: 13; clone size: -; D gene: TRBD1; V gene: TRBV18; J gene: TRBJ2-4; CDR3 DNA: TGTGCCAGCTCACAAGGGACAGGGGAGGTTCAGTACTTC; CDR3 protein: CASSQGTGEVQYF
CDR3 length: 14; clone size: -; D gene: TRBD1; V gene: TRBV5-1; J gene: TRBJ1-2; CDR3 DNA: TGCGCCAGCAGCTTTGGACAGGGGGGCTATGGCTACACCTTC; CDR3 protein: CASSFGQGGYGYTF
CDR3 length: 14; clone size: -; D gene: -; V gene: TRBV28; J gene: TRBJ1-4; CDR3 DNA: TGTGCCAGCAGTTTACTGCAGGATGGAGAAAAACTGTTTTTT; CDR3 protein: CASSLLQDGEKLFF
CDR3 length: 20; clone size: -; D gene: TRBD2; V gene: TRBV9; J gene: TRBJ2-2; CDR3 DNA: TGTGCCAGCAGCACAAAACAAAAGCCCCCCCGGGGGGAGCGTGTCGGGGAGCTGTTTTTT; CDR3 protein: CASSTKQKPPRGERVGELFF
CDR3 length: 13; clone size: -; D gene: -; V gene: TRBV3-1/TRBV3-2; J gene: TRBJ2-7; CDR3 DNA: TGTGCCAGCAGCCAAACGGCGGAATCGGCAAGATACTTC; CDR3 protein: CASSQTAESARYF
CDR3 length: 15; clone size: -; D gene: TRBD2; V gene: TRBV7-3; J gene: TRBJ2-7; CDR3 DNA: TGTGCCAGCAGCCTCAGGACTAGCGGCCCCTACGAGCAGTACTTC; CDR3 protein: CASSLRTSGPYEQYF
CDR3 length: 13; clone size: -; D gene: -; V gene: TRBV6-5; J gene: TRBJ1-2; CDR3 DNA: TGTGCCAGCAGTTTCTCCACGCGCTATGGCTACACCTTC; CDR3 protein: CASSFSTRYGYTF
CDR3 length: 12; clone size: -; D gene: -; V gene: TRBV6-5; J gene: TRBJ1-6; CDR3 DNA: TGTGCCAGCAGAAAGGGGAATTCACCCCTCCACTTT; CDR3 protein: CASRKGNSPLHF
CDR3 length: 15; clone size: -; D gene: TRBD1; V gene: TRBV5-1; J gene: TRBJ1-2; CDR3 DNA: TGCGCCAGCAGCTTAGGACAGGGGAGTAACTATGGCTACACCTTC; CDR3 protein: CASSLGQGSNYGYTF
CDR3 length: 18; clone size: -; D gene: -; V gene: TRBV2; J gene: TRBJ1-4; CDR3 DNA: TGTGCCAGCAGTGAAGTCCGGGGGTCGTATGCAACTAATGAAAAACTGTTTTTT; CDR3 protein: CASSEVRGSYATNEKLFF
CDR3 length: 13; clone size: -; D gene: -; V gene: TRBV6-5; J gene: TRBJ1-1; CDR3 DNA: TGTGCCAGCAGTTTCTTAATGAACACTGAAGCTTTCTTT; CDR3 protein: CASSFLMNTEAFF
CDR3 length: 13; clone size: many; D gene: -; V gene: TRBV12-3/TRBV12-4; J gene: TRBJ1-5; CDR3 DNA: TGTGCCAGCAGTGGACAGTCCTATCAGCCCCAGCATTTT; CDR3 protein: CASSGQSYQPQHF
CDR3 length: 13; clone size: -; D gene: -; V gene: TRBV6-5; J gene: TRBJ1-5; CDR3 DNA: TGTGCCAGCTTGGGGCAGTTGGGGCAGCCCCAGCATTTT; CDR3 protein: CASLGQLGQPQHF
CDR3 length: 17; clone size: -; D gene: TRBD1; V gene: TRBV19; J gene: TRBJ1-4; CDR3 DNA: TGTGCCAGTACTAAAAGAGGACAGGGAGAGGGGAATGAAAAACTGTTTTTT; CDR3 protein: CASTKRGQGEGNEKLFF
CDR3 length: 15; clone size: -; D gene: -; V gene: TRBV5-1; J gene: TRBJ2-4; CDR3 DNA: TGCGCCAGCAGCTTGGATACAGTAGCCAAAAACATTCAGTACTTC; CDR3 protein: CASSLDTVAKNIQYF
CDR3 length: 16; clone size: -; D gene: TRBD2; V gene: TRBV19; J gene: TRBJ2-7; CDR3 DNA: TGTGCCAGTAGTCCCCGCCTAGCGGGGAGCTCCTACGAGCAGTACTTC; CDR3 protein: CASSPRLAGSSYEQYF
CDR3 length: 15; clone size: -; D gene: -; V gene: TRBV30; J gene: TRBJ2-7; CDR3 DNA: TGTGCCTGGAGTGCTACGGACTGGAGCTCCTACGAGCAGTACTTC; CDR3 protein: CAWSATDWSSYEQYF